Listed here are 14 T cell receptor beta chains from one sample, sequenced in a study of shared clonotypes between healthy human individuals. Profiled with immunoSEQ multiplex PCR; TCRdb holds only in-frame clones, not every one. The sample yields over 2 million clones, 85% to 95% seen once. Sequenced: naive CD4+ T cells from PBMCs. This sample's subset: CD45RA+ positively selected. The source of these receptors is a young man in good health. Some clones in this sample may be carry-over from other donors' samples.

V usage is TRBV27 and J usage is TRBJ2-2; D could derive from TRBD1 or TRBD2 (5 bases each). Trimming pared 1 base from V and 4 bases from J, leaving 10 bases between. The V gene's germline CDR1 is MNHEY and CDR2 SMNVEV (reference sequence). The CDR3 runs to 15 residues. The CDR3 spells CASSLFPGPTGELFF. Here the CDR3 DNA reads TGTGCCAGCAGTTTATTTCCGGGGCCCACCGGGGAGCTGTTTTTT.

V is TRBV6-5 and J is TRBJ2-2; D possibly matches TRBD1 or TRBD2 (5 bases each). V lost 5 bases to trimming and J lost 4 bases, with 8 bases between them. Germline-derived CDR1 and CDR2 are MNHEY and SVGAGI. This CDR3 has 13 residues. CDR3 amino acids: CASSTRGTGELFF. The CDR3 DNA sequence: TGTGCCAGCAGTACGAGGGGCACCGGGGAGCTGTTTTTT.

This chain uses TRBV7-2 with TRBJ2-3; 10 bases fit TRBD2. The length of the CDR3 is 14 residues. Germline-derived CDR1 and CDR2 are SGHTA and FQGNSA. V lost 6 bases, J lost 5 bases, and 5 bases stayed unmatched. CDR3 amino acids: CASSLAGVVDTQYF. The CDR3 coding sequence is TGTGCCAGCAGTCTAGCGGGAGTCGTAGATACGCAGTATTTT. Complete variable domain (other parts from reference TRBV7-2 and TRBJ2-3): GAGVSQSPSNKVTEKGKDVELRCDPISGHTALYWYRQSLGQGLEFLIYFQGNSAPDKSGLPSDRFSAERTGGSVSTLTIQRTQQEDSAVYLCASSLAGVVDTQYFGPGTRLTVL.

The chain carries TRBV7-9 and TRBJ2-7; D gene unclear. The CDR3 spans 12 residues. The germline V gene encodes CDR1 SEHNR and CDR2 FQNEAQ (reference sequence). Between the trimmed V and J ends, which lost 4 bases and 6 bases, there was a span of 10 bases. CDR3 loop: CASSSLAAEQYF. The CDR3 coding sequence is TGTGCCAGCAGCTCCCTCGCGGCCGAGCAGTACTTC.

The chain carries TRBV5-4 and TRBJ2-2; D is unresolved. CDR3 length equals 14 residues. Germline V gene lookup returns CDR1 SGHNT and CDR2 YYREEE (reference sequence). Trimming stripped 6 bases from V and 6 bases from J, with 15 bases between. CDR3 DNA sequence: TGTGCCAGCAACGAATTAGGTGTTCCCGGGGAGCTGTTTTTT. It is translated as CASNELGVPGELFF.

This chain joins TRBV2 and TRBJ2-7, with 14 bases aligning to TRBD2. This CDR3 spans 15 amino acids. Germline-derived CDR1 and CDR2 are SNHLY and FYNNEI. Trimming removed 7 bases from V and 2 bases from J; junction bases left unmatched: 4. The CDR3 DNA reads TGTGCCAGCATCCCGGGACTAGCGGGAGCCTACGAGCAGTACTTC. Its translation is CASIPGLAGAYEQYF.

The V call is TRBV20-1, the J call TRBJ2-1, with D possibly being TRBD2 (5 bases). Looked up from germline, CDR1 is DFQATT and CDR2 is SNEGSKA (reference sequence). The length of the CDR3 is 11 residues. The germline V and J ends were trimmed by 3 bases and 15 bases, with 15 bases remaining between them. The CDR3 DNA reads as TGCAGTGCTAGCAAGACGGGATATTGGTTCTTC. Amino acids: CSASKTGYWFF.

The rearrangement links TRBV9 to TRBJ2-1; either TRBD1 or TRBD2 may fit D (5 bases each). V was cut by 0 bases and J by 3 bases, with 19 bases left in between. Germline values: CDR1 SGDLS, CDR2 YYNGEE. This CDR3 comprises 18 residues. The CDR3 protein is CASSVGMVRLRGYNEQFF. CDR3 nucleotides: TGTGCCAGCAGCGTAGGAATGGTAAGGTTGAGGGGCTACAATGAGCAGTTCTTC.

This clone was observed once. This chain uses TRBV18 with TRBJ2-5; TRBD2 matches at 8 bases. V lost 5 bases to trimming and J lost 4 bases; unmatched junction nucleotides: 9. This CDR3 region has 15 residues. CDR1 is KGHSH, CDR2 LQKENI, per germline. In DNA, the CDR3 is TGTGCCAGCTCAGACACAGTTGCGGGAGGAGAGACCCAGTACTTC. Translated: CASSDTVAGGETQYF. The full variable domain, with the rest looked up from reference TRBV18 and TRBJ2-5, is NAGVMQNPRHLVRRRGQEARLRCSPMKGHSHVYWYRQLPEEGLKFMVYLQKENIIDESGMPKERFSAEFPKEGPSILRIQQVVRGDSAAYFCASSDTVAGGETQYFGPGTRLLVL.

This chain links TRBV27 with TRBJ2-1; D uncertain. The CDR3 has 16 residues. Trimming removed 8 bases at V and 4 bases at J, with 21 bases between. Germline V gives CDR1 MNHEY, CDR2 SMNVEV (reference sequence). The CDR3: CASSPTVGEKYNEQFF. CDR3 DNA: TGTGCCAGCTCCCCCACCGTGGGCGAGAAATACAATGAGCAGTTCTTC.

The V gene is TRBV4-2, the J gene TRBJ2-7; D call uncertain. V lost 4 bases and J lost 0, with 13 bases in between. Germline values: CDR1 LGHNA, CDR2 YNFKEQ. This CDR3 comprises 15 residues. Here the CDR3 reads CASSPRLLSSYEQYF. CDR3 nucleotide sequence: TGTGCCAGCAGCCCCCGACTTCTTAGCTCCTACGAGCAGTACTTC.

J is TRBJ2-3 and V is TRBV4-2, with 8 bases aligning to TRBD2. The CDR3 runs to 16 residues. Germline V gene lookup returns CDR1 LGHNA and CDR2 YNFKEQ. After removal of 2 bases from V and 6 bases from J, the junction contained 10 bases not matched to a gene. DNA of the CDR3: TGTGCCAGCAGCCAAAACCCGGGACTAGGGGTTGATACGCAGTATTTT. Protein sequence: CASSQNPGLGVDTQYF.

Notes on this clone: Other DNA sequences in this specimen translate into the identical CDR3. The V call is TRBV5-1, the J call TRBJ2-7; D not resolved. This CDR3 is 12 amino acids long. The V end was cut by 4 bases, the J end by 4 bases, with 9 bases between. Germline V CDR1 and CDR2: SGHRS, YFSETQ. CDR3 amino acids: CASSPLGYEQYF. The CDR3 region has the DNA TGCGCCAGCAGCCCCCTCGGATACGAGCAGTACTTC.

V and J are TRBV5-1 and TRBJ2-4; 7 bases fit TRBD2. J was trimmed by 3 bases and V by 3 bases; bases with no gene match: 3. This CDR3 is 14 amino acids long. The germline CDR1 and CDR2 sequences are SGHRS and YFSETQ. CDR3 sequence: CASSSAGVKNIQYF. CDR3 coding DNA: TGCGCCAGCAGCTCGGCGGGAGTCAAAAACATTCAGTACTTC.